This T cell receptor beta chain came from a study of blood T cells in healthy people across ages. Study-level findings and limits: Fewer expanded clones and more diversity marked long-lived versus aged donors.

In the case of this clonotype: Its antigen is not known.

It was with a sample-barcoded 5' primer and a J-beta primer mix that a second PCR of roughly 7 to 12 cycles was run. TCRdb analysed the 5' RACE reads with MiXCR anew, one entry per CDR3 protein. This table holds some 1.1 million distinct CDR3 sequences, more than 30% found once. It was roughly 10 milliliters of peripheral blood that were drawn from each donor. The V and J ends lost 4 bases and 0 bases respectively, with 9 bases between them. The CDR3 extends over 15 amino acids. Germline V lookup: CDR1 MNHNY, CDR2 SVGAGI (reference sequence). The sequencing sample was made of blood. The source is a young man in good health. The V gene is TRBV6-6, the J gene TRBJ1-4, with D perhaps TRBD1 (6 bases). CDR3 protein: CASSFGQPTNEKLFF. The CDR3 DNA is TGTGCCAGCAGTTTCGGACAGCCAACTAATGAAAAACTGTTTTTT.